These T cell receptor beta chains were read from a single sample in a study of blood T cell repertoires in COVID-19. Repertoires were generated with immunoSEQ multiplex PCR, while TCRdb's copy carries only in-frame clones and drops some. The repertoire has 65,000 to 75,000 clones, approximately 91% of them found once; the top ten carry about an eighth. Material: peripheral blood. These receptor sequences come from a human donor with active COVID-19. The donor label of this sample is uncertain. Both conserved end residues are trimmed from each CDR3. A D gene is named only where the DNA matches it firmly. For some rows the clone size is stated as once, few or many, or as a class when expanded; others skip it.

clone_size v_call cdr3_length d_call cdr3_aa
- TRBV7-3 12 TRBD2 ASGGTSVTGELF
- TRBV7-3 14 TRBD2 ASSLTSGSDTGELF
- TRBV12-1 13 - ASNPNSAGVGEQY
- TRBV2 13 TRBD2 ASGIGLANTGELF
- TRBV27 12 TRBD1 ASSIGQGARGYT
- TRBV24-1 11 - ATSGGANTEAF
- TRBV5-5 12 - ASSSLRGYNEQF
- TRBV6-2/TRBV6-3 11 TRBD2 ASTPGGTYEQY
few TRBV28 13 - ASSPPGEGNEKLF
- TRBV9 13 TRBD2 ASSFGLAGPDTQY
- TRBV10-3 14 - AISESNAGSNYGYT
- TRBV29-1 11 TRBD1 SVEGTENTEAF
- TRBV27 11 TRBD1 ASSVTTGLEQY
- TRBV24-1 13 TRBD1 ATSDPGQGRYEQY
- TRBV29-1 12 TRBD1 SVESQGATYEQY
- TRBV6-6 12 TRBD1 ASDRGGAIYGYT
- TRBV28 13 TRBD1 ASSLFGTGNYEQY
- TRBV28 13 TRBD1 ASSPQGVKGNTIY
- TRBV18 11 - ASSPPSGGGYT
- TRBV3-1/TRBV3-2 11 - ASSQGRPGELF
- TRBV24-1 10 - ATASADYGYT
- TRBV12-5 13 TRBD1 ASGLATGTGEEQY
- TRBV19 13 - ASSISVGANYGYT
- TRBV11-3 12 - ASSLDQVNNEQF
- TRBV4-2 14 TRBD1 ASSQDSRQGGEKLF
- TRBV28 12 TRBD1 ASSSWDRAETQY
- TRBV7-9 12 - ASSLGVANEKLF
- TRBV19 12 - ASSISQGRPVLF
- TRBV28 14 - ASVSWSGGHSYEQY
- TRBV6-5 12 TRBD1 ASRADRGNSPLH
- TRBV28 12 TRBD2 ASRLAGSADTQY
- TRBV11-3 13 - ASSRGESSGNTIY
- TRBV18 13 - ASSPQEENTGELF
- TRBV27 13 TRBD1 ASRLQGARGETQY
- TRBV28 14 TRBD1 ASMLSSRDRIKTQY
- TRBV28 12 TRBD1 ASSPGTGKNIQY
- TRBV4-1 13 TRBD1 ASSQSSGTGLGYT
- TRBV27 14 TRBD2 ASSPRGLAYYNEQF
- TRBV6-5 13 - ASSIRGGGANVLT
once TRBV20-1 9 - SARAGDEQF
- TRBV7-2 15 - ASSSRLGYSSDNEQF
- TRBV5-1 13 - ASSLGTEASREQY
- TRBV2 12 TRBD1 ASSGTGGPYGYT
- TRBV19 13 TRBD1 ASSSRDRASYEQY
- TRBV28 14 TRBD1 ASRPGQVLRAGELF